What follows are 15 T cell receptor beta chains derived from one specimen sequenced in a study of blood T cell repertoires in COVID-19. The protocol was immunoSEQ multiplex PCR, while the TCRdb copy is restricted to in-frame clones and leaves out a portion. The data contain about 69,000 clones, around 93% of them singletons. Sequencing was done on a sample of peripheral blood. Receptors were obtained from a woman aged 55-69 years with active COVID-19.

This clone was recorded only once. The CDR3 region has the DNA TGTGCCAGCAGCTCGGACAGGGCTGAGGGAGCTTTCTTT. As protein: CASSSDRAEGAFF. The chain couples TRBV28 to TRBJ1-1; 8 bases line up with TRBD1. Germline loops: CDR1 MDHEN, CDR2 SYDVKM. V was pared by 6 bases and J by 10 bases, with 10 bases of the junction left unmatched. The CDR3 length is 13 residues.

The V call is TRBV6-2 or TRBV6-3, the J call TRBJ1-1; 11 bases are a match to TRBD1. The germline gives CDR1 MNHEY, CDR2 SVGEGT. Trimming at V came to 5 bases and at J to 4 bases, leaving 6 bases not matched to a gene. The CDR3 sequence is 15 residues long. CDR3 DNA: TGTGCCAGCAGTGGGAGGGACAGGGGGACCACTGAAGCTTTCTTT. Protein product: CASSGRDRGTTEAFF.

The chain uses TRBV27 and TRBJ2-7, with 9 bases lining up with TRBD1. The germline gives CDR1 MNHEY, CDR2 SMNVEV (reference sequence). This CDR3 comprises 15 residues. J lost 4 bases, V lost 3 bases, and 7 bases had no gene match. In DNA, the CDR3 is TGTGCCAGCAGTTTCATCGGACAGGGGAAATACGAGCAGTACTTC. Residues: CASSFIGQGKYEQYF.

The J gene is TRBJ2-5, the V gene TRBV6-5; TRBD1 matches 12 bases. CDR3 length: 16 amino acids. V lost 0 bases and J lost 6; bases outside the gene matches: 5. Germline assignment: CDR1 MNHEY and CDR2 SVGAGI. The DNA of the CDR3 is TGTGCCAGCAGTTACTCAGGGACAGGGGGCGCGCAGACCCAGTACTTC. Translated, it gives CASSYSGTGGAQTQYF.

The V call is TRBV28, the J call TRBJ2-7; D is possibly TRBD1 (5 bases). CDR1 and CDR2 (germline): MDHEN, SYDVKM. V shed 4 bases and J shed 6 bases, with 19 bases lying between them. The CDR3 spans 15 residues. The CDR3: CASSYHNRVGAEQYF. Written as DNA, the CDR3 is TGTGCCAGCAGTTATCACAATCGGGTAGGGGCCGAGCAGTACTTC.

There are a few counts of this clone. The CDR3 coding sequence is TGTGCCAGCAGCTTAGCGCCGGGGGGCCTCTCTGGAAACACCATATATTTT. The encoded protein is CASSLAPGGLSGNTIYF. The rearrangement joins TRBV7-2 to TRBJ1-3, with D possibly matching TRBD1 (6 bases). This CDR3 spans 17 amino acids. Trimming removed 0 bases at V and 0 bases at J, with 12 bases between. Germline CDR1 is SGHTA and CDR2 is FQGNSA.

The chain has TRBV5-6 and TRBJ2-5; no firm D call. V was cut by 4 bases and J by 7 bases, with 17 bases left in between. The length of the CDR3 is 14 residues. The V gene's germline CDR1 is SGHDT and CDR2 YYEEEE. The CDR3 region has the DNA TGTGCCAGCAGCCCCCGACCCGGCCCGGGGACCCAGTACTTC. Residues: CASSPRPGPGTQYF.

The rearrangement links TRBV30 to TRBJ1-4, with a possible D match to TRBD1 (5 bases). Germline lookup yields CDR1 GTSNPN and CDR2 SVGIG (reference sequence). CDR3 size: 13 residues. The V gene lost 0 bases and the J gene lost 7 bases, with 9 bases spanning the gap. The CDR3 nucleotides are TGTGCCTGGAGTGTACCCGGGGGTGAAAAACTGTTTTTT. Translation gives CAWSVPGGEKLFF.

This rearrangement joins TRBV30 to TRBJ1-1; D is unclear. Germline CDR1 and CDR2: GTSNPN and SVGIG (reference sequence). V lost 2 bases and J 4 bases, leaving 5 bases between the germline ends. This CDR3 is built from 11 residues. Here the CDR3 DNA reads TGTGCCTGGAGTCCCCGCACTGAAGCTTTCTTT. Amino acid sequence: CAWSPRTEAFF.

This sequence joins TRBV19 and TRBJ2-7, with 8 bases that match TRBD2. Germline V lookup: CDR1 LNHDA, CDR2 SQIVND (reference sequence). Trimming at V came to 5 bases and at J to 2 bases, leaving 17 bases not matched to a gene. This CDR3 spans 18 amino acids. The CDR3 protein is CASSARWREVIGPYEQYF. CDR3 nucleotide sequence: TGTGCCAGTAGTGCCCGGTGGCGGGAGGTTATAGGGCCCTACGAGCAGTACTTC.

The J gene is TRBJ2-1, the V gene TRBV9; 9 bases match TRBD1. CDR1 SGDLS and CDR2 YYNGEE come from the germline V gene. The CDR3 is made up of 15 amino acids. With 3 bases clipped from V and 1 base from J, the junction kept 2 bases outside the gene matches. The CDR3 DNA sequence: TGTGCCAGCAGCGAAGGGACAGGGTCCTACAATGAGCAGTTCTTC. It is translated as CASSEGTGSYNEQFF.

The V and J genes are TRBV7-9 and TRBJ2-2; a possible D gene is TRBD1 (5 bases). The CDR3 has 17 residues. Per germline, CDR1 SEHNR and CDR2 FQNEAQ (reference sequence). With 0 bases removed from V and 0 bases from J, the gap between germline ends came to 11 bases. The CDR3 coding sequence is TGTGCCAGCAGCTTAGCGGGGCGCGGTACGAACACCGGGGAGCTGTTTTTT. Residues: CASSLAGRGTNTGELFF.

This clone was detected only once. V and J are TRBV6-5 and TRBJ2-3; the D gene is possibly TRBD2 (5 bases). CDR1 is MNHEY and CDR2 is SVGAGI in the germline V gene. CDR3 length: 13 amino acids. With 7 bases removed from V and 1 base from J, the gap between germline ends came to 9 bases. The CDR3 region is CASKSSGTDTQYF. In nucleotides, the CDR3 is TGTGCCAGCAAAAGTAGCGGCACAGATACGCAGTATTTT.

The chain combines TRBV6-5 with TRBJ2-1, with a weak D call TRBD2 (7 bases). The germline CDR1 and CDR2 sequences are MNHEY and SVGAGI. The CDR3 extends over 15 amino acids. V lost 7 bases to trimming and J lost 7 bases, with 20 bases between them. Here the CDR3 reads CASTQNRGGGNEQFF. The CDR3 DNA sequence: TGTGCCAGCACCCAAAATCGGGGAGGGGGGAATGAGCAGTTCTTC.

Only one count was recorded for this clone. V usage is TRBV28 and J usage is TRBJ1-4; 9 bases agree with TRBD1. This CDR3 spans 13 amino acids. The germline gives CDR1 MDHEN, CDR2 SYDVKM. V gave up 10 bases and J gave up 8 bases; unmatched junction bases: 8. The CDR3 region is CATTGQGQEKLFF. Written as DNA, the CDR3 is TGTGCCACCACGGGACAGGGTCAAGAAAAACTGTTTTTT.